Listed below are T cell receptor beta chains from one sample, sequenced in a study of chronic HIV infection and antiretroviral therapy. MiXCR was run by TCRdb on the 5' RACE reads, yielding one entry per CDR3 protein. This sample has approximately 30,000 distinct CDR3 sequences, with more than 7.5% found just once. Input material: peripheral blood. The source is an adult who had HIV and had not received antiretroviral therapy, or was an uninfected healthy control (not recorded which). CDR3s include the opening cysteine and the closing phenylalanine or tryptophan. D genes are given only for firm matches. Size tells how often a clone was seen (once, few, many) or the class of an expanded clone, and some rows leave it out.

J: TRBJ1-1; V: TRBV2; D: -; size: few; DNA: TGTGCCAGCAGTGTCATGAACACTGAAGCTTTCTTT; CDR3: CASSVMNTEAFF
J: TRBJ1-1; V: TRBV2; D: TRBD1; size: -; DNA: TGTGCCAGCAGTTCGGAAGGGGACAGGATGAACACTGAAGCTTTCTTT; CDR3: CASSSEGDRMNTEAFF
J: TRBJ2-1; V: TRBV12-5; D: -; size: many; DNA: TGTGCTAGTGGTCCCGCCCGACAGCAGAAATACAATGAGCAGTTCTTC; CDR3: CASGPARQQKYNEQFF
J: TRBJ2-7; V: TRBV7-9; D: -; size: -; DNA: TGTGCCAGCAGCTTAGCAGGGAGGGACACCTACGAGCAGTACTTC; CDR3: CASSLAGRDTYEQYF
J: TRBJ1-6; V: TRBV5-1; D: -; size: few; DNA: TGCGCCAGCAGCTTGATAGGGGAAGGGTCACCCCTCCACTTT; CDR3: CASSLIGEGSPLHF
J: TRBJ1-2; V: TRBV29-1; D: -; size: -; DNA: TGCAGCGTGATGAGGCCGCTTAGCTATGGCTACACCTTC; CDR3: CSVMRPLSYGYTF
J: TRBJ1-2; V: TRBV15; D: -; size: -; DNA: TGTGCCACCAGCACGACAGGAGCTGGCTACACCTTC; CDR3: CATSTTGAGYTF
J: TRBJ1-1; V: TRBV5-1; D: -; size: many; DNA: TGCGCCAGTGGACAGTCCATGAACACTGAAGCTTTCTTT; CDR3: CASGQSMNTEAFF
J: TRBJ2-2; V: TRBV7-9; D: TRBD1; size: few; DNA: TGTGCCAGCAGCTTTACAGGGGCGCCGGAGAACACCGGGGAGCTGTTTTTT; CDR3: CASSFTGAPENTGELFF
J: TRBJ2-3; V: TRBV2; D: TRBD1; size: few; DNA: TGTGCCAGCAACCGGGACAGGGGTGTAGATACGCAGTATTTT; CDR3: CASNRDRGVDTQYF
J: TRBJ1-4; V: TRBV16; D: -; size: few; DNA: TGTGCCAGCAGCCAAGGGGGACGGCGGAATGAAAAACTGTTTTTT; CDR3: CASSQGGRRNEKLFF
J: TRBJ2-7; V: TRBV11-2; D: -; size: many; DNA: TGTGCCAGCAGCTTACCGGCGGGCGACTTCGCCTACGAGCAGTACTTC; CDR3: CASSLPAGDFAYEQYF
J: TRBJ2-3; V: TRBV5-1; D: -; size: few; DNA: TGCGCCAGCAGCTTGGGGACCTCCACAGATACGCAGTATTTT; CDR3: CASSLGTSTDTQYF
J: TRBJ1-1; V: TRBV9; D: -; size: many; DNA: TGTGCCAGCAGCGAGAGGAGAGAGGCTTTCTTT; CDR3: CASSERREAFF
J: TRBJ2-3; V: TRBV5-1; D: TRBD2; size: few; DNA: TGCGCCAGCACCGGGAGGAGCGCTAGCACAGATACGCAGTATTTT; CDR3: CASTGRSASTDTQYF
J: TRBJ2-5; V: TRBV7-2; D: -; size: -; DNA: TGTGCCGCCGGCGAGACCCAGTGCTTC; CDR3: CAAGETQCF
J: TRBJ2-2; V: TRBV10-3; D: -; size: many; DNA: TGTGCCACCGCGCTCGGAGAATTCACCGGGGAGCTGTTTTTT; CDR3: CATALGEFTGELFF
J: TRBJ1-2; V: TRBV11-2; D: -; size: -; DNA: TGTGCCAGCAGCTTAGATTTAAGTAACTATGGCTACACCTTC; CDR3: CASSLDLSNYGYTF
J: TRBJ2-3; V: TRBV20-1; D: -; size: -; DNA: TGCAGTGCTAGAGTGAGGGGGAGTGGGACAGATACGCAGTATTTT; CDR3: CSARVRGSGTDTQYF
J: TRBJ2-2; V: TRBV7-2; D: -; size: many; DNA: TGTGCCAGCAGCTTACCCATGCTAGGGGGAAGGACCGGGGAGTTGTTTTTT; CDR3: CASSLPMLGGRTGELFF
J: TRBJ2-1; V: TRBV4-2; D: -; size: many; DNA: TGTGCCAGCAGCCGCCCTTCCAATGAGCAGTTCTTC; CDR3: CASSRPSNEQFF
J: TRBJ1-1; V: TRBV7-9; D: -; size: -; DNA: TGTGCCAGCAGCTTCAGGGGAGGTGGGACTGAAGCTTTCTTT; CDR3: CASSFRGGGTEAFF
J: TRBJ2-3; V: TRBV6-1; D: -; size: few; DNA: TGTGCCAGCGTTGGGGGGGGGGCAGGCACAGATACGCAGTATTTT; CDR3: CASVGGGAGTDTQYF
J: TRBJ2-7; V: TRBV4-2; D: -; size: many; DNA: TGTGCCAGCAGCCAAGGGGGGTACGAGCAGTACTTC; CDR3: CASSQGGYEQYF
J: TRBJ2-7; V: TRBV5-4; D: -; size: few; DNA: TGTGCCAGCAGCATTGGGGGTCCCGGCGAGCAGTACTTC; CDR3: CASSIGGPGEQYF
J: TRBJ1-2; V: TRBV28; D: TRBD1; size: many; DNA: TGTGCCAGCAGTCAAGGGACAGGGGGCTCCTATTACTATGGCTACACCTTC; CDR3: CASSQGTGGSYYYGYTF
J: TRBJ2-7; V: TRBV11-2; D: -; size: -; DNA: TGTGCCAGCAGCTTAGTCCCGGGATACTACGAGCAGTACTTC; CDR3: CASSLVPGYYEQYF
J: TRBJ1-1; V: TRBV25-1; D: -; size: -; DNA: TGTGCCAGCAGTAGACAAGATCATAACGGGGACACTGAAGCTTTCTTT; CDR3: CASSRQDHNGDTEAFF
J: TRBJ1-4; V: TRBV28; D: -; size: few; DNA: TGTGCCAGCAGTTCGCGAGAAAAACTGTTTTTT; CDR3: CASSSREKLFF
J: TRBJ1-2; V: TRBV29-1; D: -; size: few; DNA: TGCAGCGTTGGGACGATCTATGGCTACACCTTC; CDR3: CSVGTIYGYTF
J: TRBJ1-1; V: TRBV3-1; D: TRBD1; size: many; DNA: TGTGCCAGCAGCCAAGACAGGGGGCGACCTGAAGCTTTCTTT; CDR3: CASSQDRGRPEAFF
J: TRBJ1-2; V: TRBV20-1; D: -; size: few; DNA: TGCAGTGTCGAGGAGCATACTAACTATGGCTACACCTTC; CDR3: CSVEEHTNYGYTF
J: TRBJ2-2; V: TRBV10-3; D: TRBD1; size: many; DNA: TGTGCCATCAAAGACGGACAGGCGAACACCGGGGAGCTGTTTTTT; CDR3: CAIKDGQANTGELFF
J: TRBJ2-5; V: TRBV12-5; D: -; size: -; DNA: TGTGCTAGTGGTTTAGGGACCGAAAGAGCGACCCAGTACTTC; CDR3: CASGLGTERATQYF
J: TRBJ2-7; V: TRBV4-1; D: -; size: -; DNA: TGCGCCAGCAGCCAGGGACCGGGGGCCAGCGAGCAGTACTTC; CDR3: CASSQGPGASEQYF
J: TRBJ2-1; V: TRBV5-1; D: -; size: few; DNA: TGCGCCAGCAGCTTGGTACTAGCCCCAAGGGATGAGCAGTTCTTC; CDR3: CASSLVLAPRDEQFF
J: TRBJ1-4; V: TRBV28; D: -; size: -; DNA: TGTGCCAGCAGCCGGGGACGGATAAATGAAAAACTGTTTTTT; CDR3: CASSRGRINEKLFF
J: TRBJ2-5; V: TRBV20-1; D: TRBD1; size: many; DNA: TGCAGTGCTAGGAAGGGACAGGGGCCTGGTACGACCCAGTACTTC; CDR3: CSARKGQGPGTTQYF
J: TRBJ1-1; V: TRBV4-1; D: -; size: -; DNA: TGCGCCAGCAGCCAAGACCCGCAGGCTGAAGCTTTCTTT; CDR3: CASSQDPQAEAFF
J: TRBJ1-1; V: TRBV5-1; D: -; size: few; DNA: TGCGCCAGCAGTTTCGAAAGGCCAGAGAACACTGAAGCTTTCTTT; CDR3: CASSFERPENTEAFF
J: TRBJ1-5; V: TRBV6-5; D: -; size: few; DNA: TGTGCCAGCAGTTACGTGGGCAATCAGCCCCAGCATTTT; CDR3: CASSYVGNQPQHF
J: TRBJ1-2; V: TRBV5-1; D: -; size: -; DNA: TGCGCCAGCAGCTTGGAGGCAAAAGGTCCCTATGGCTACACCTTC; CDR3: CASSLEAKGPYGYTF
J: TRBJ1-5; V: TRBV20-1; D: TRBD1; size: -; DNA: TGCAGTGCCAGAAGGGACAGGGGGCTGGGACAGCCCCAGCATTTT; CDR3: CSARRDRGLGQPQHF
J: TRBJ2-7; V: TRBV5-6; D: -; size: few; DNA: TGTGCCAGCAGCTACCCAGGGAGCGGTTACGAGCAGTACTTC; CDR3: CASSYPGSGYEQYF
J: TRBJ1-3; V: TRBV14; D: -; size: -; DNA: TGTGCCAGCAGCCTTCTGGGGCAGGGAGGAAGAAACACCATATATTTT; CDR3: CASSLLGQGGRNTIYF
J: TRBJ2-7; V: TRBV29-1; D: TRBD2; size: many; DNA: TGCAGCGTTGGTATGACGGCGGGGGGGGACGAGCAGTACTTC; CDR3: CSVGMTAGGDEQYF
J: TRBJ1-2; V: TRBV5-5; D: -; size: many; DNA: TGTGCCAGCAGCCCCCCAGGGTATGGCTACACCTTC; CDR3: CASSPPGYGYTF
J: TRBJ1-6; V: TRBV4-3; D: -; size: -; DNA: TGCGCCAGCAGCCAAGATCAGGGCAGTAAAGCCGTAAATTCACCCCTCCACTTT; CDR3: CASSQDQGSKAVNSPLHF
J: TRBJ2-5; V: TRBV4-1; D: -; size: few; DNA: TGCGCCAGCAGCCCAAACCGACGGACCGAAGAGACCCAGTACTTC; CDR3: CASSPNRRTEETQYF
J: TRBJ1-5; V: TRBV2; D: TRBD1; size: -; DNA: TGTGCCAGCAGTAAGGACAGGAACAATCAGCCCCAGCATTTT; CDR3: CASSKDRNNQPQHF
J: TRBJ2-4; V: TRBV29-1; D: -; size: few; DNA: TGCAGCGTTGACAGGGGAAAAAACATTCAGTACTTC; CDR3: CSVDRGKNIQYF
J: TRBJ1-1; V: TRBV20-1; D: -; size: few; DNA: TGCAGTGCTAGGGGGAGGGCTGAAGCTTTCTTT; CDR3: CSARGRAEAFF
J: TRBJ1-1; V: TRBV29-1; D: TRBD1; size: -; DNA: TGCAGCGTTTTAGGACAGGGTTGGGCTGAAGCTTTCTTT; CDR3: CSVLGQGWAEAFF
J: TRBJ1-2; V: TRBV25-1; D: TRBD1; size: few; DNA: TGTGCCAGCAGTGAAATTGGGACAGGCTGGGGGCCATATGGCTACACCTTC; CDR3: CASSEIGTGWGPYGYTF
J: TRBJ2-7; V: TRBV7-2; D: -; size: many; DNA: TGTGCCAGCAGCTATGGGGACTTGGGGTACGAGCAGTACTTC; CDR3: CASSYGDLGYEQYF
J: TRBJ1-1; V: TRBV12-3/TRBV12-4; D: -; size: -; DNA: TGTGCCAGCAGTTCCCTCGCTTTGGGTCGAGCTTTCTTT; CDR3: CASSSLALGRAFF
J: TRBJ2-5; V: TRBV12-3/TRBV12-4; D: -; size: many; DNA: TGTGCCAGCAGCCCAACACCAGAGACCCAGTACTTC; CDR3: CASSPTPETQYF
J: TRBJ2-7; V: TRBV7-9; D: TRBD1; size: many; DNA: TGTGCCAGCAGCTCTCTGACAGGGAACCACGAGCAGTACTTC; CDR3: CASSSLTGNHEQYF
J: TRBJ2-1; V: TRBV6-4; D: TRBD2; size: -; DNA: TGTGCCAGCAGTGACTCAGCGGGGGGGTACAATGAGCAGTTCTTC; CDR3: CASSDSAGGYNEQFF
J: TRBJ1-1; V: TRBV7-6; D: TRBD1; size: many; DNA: TGTGCCAGCAGCTTAAACCCGTCAGGACAGGGAACTGAAGCTTTCTTT; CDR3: CASSLNPSGQGTEAFF